The 11 T cell receptor beta chains reported below all come from one sample, sequenced in a study of molecular identifiers for immune sequencing clone quantification. MiXCR, run by TCRdb on the PCR reads, gives a single entry per CDR3 protein. The data show 40,000 to 65,000 distinct CDR3 sequences, approximately 34% seen once. Sequencing was carried out using naive CD8+ T cells from blood, with Jurkat cell RNA spiked in. Subset of the sample: FACS-sorted CD8+CD4-CCR7+CD45RA+ naive T cells. The receptors derive from a human donor in good health. Some libraries in this study had Jurkat cell RNA spiked in.

This clonotype was seen a few times. The chain uses TRBV20-1 and TRBJ2-7; D perhaps matches TRBD2 (5 bases). Germline V lookup: CDR1 DFQATT, CDR2 SNEGSKA (reference sequence). V gave up 6 bases and J gave up 2 bases, with 14 bases separating them. There are 13 residues in the CDR3. The CDR3 DNA is TGCAGTGCCCTTCGGGAACAAACCTACGAGCAGTACTTC. Amino acid sequence: CSALREQTYEQYF.

By share of the sample, this clonotype is medium-sized. V usage is TRBV9 and J usage is TRBJ2-7; a possible D gene is TRBD2 (5 bases). The CDR3 is 14 amino acids. Trimming took off 1 base at V and 5 bases at J, with 13 bases between the two ends. Germline CDR1 is SGDLS and CDR2 is YYNGEE. The CDR3 loop is CASSVLGINDEQYF. The CDR3 DNA sequence: TGTGCCAGCAGCGTACTCGGGATAAACGACGAGCAGTACTTC.

This clonotype came up many times. The chain uses TRBV20-1 and TRBJ2-2, with TRBD1 as a possible D gene (6 bases). V was pared by 4 bases and J by 5 bases, with 8 bases between. Per germline, CDR1 DFQATT and CDR2 SNEGSKA (reference sequence). CDR3 length: 12 residues. The CDR3 region has the DNA TGCAGTGCTACCCAGGGGACCGGGGAGCTGTTTTTT. It is translated as CSATQGTGELFF.

As regards this clonotype: The junction and the germline gene differ at one end; a read error may be behind it. The V call is TRBV19, the J call TRBJ2-2, with a tentative D call TRBD2 (5 bases). The CDR3 totals 14 residues. Germline CDR1 is LNHDA and CDR2 is SQIVND (reference sequence). The chain's CDR3 is CASSIDGITGEQFF. CDR3 bases: TGTGCCAGTAGTATCGACGGGATCACCGGGGAGCAGTTTTTT.

In the case of this clonotype: A read error is possible here, since a much larger clone lies one base away. A read error is likely, as this CDR3 ends without the conserved phenylalanine or tryptophan. The chain links TRBV6-5 to TRBJ1-1; 10 nucleotides align to TRBD1. Trimming took 6 bases from V and 5 from J; bases not matched to a gene: 9. This CDR3 is 15 amino acids long. CDR1 and CDR2 (germline): MNHEY, SVGAGI. CDR3 protein: CASRPRQGAATEAFV. The CDR3 region has the DNA TGTGCCAGCAGACCCCGACAGGGGGCTGCGACTGAAGCTTTCGTT.

Worth noting for this clonotype: As the CDR3 is not closed by the conserved phenylalanine or tryptophan, this likely results from a read error. The gene calls are TRBV23-1 and TRBJ1-5; D uncertain. TRBV23-1 carries the ORF label, with uncertain function. The CDR3 length is 15 residues. Trimming pared 2 bases from V and 2 bases from J, leaving 10 bases between. The CDR3 loop reads CASSQASRRNQPQHI. Here the CDR3 DNA reads TGCGCCAGCAGTCAAGCTTCACGACGCAATCAGCCCCAGCATATT.

This clonotype was detected many times. The chain recombines TRBV6-6 with TRBJ1-1; D may be TRBD1 (5 bases). The CDR3 runs 14 residues. Per the germline V gene, CDR1 is MNHNY and CDR2 is SVGAGI (reference sequence). Deletions cut 0 bases from V and 7 bases from J, with 12 bases between. The CDR3 bases are TGTGCCAGCAGTTACTCGAATGGGGCGGTTGAAGCTTTCTTT. This translates into CASSYSNGAVEAFF.

This clonotype showed up many times. The chain has TRBV7-8 and TRBJ1-5, with 7 bases matching TRBD1. Germline CDR1 is SGHVS and CDR2 is FQNEAQ. V dropped 0 bases and J dropped 11; count of bases not matched to a gene: 13. The CDR3 extends over 16 amino acids. CDR3 bases: TGTGCCAGCAGCTTAGCACCCTCCGACAGGGTGGAGTCCCAGCATTTT. It encodes CASSLAPSDRVESQHF.

On this clonotype: Here the CDR3 omits its conserved ending phenylalanine or tryptophan, so a read error is the likely source. The chain recombines TRBV10-3 with TRBJ2-7; D gene unclear. Trimming pared 8 bases from V and 2 bases from J, leaving 7 bases between. This CDR3 is 11 amino acids long. Germline CDR1 reads ENHRY; CDR2 reads SYGVKD. CDR3: CAIGPTYEQYL. Here the CDR3 DNA reads TGTGCCATCGGGCCAACCTACGAGCAGTACCTC.

A note on this clonotype: Given a much more abundant clone one base away, this may be a read error. Because the CDR3 is missing its conserved closing phenylalanine or tryptophan, this is likely a read error. This chain links TRBV25-1 with TRBJ2-7; D might be TRBD1 (6 bases). The CDR3 extends over 15 amino acids. Germline assignment: CDR1 MGHDK and CDR2 SYGVNS. Trimming removed 1 base from V and 2 bases from J, with 12 bases in between. CDR3 loop: CASSEWVEGAYEQYL. Written as DNA, the CDR3 is TGTGCCAGCAGTGAATGGGTAGAGGGGGCCTACGAGCAGTACCTC.

This clonotype came up once. This rearrangement joins TRBV12-3 or TRBV12-4 to TRBJ2-5; D not resolved. This CDR3 comprises 13 residues. V was cut by 1 base and J by 5 bases, with 8 bases left in between. The CDR3, as DNA: TGTGCCAGCAGTTTAGTTAACGGGGAGACCCAGTACTTC. This translates into CASSLVNGETQYF.